The next 4 T cell receptor beta chains were all read from a single sample in a study of CD8 T cells in Susac syndrome. Random hexamers were used to reverse transcribe the RNA input (about 0.5 to 1 ug). TCRdb called the immunoSEQ multiplex PCR reads again in MiXCR, with one record for every CDR3 protein. Among roughly 180,000 distinct CDR3 sequences listed, about 95% were seen once. Input material: CD4+ T cells from PBMCs. The receptors stem from a human donor in good health.

The J gene is TRBJ2-1, the V gene TRBV4-3, with 9 positions matching TRBD2. Germline trimming cut 1 base from V and 0 bases from J; bases unmatched to any gene: 13. The CDR3 has 20 residues. From germline, CDR1 is LGHNA and CDR2 YSLEER. The CDR3 loop is CASSQGFPSGIQSSYNEQFF. Written as DNA, the CDR3 is TGCGCCAGCAGCCAAGGGTTCCCTAGCGGGATCCAGAGCTCCTACAATGAGCAGTTCTTC.

This chain uses TRBV15 with TRBJ2-3; possibly TRBD1 or TRBD2 for D (5 bases each). The CDR3 has 15 residues. Germline values: CDR1 LNHNV, CDR2 YYDKDF (reference sequence). V lost 0 bases, J lost 1 base, and 8 bases lay in between. CDR3: CATSRDPGRTDTQYF. The CDR3 DNA reads TGTGCCACCAGCAGAGACCCGGGGCGCACAGATACGCAGTATTTT.

J is TRBJ2-4 and V is TRBV6-2 or TRBV6-3; D remains unclear. V was cut by 6 bases and J by 4 bases, with 10 bases left in between. The germline V gene encodes CDR1 MNHEY and CDR2 SVGEGT. The CDR3 runs to 13 residues. CDR3 protein: CASRLAGKNIQYF. The CDR3 nucleotides read TGTGCCAGCAGGCTGGCTGGGAAAAACATTCAGTACTTC.

The chain links TRBV20-1 to TRBJ2-1; 13 bases fit TRBD2. The CDR3 is made up of 16 amino acids. V lost 0 bases and J lost 8; bases outside the gene matches: 7. Germline V gene data show CDR1 as DFQATT and CDR2 as SNEGSKA (reference sequence). The CDR3 DNA follows: TGCAGTGCTAGAGATACTAGCGGGAGGGCCTGGGATGAGCAGTTCTTC. Translating gives CSARDTSGRAWDEQFF.